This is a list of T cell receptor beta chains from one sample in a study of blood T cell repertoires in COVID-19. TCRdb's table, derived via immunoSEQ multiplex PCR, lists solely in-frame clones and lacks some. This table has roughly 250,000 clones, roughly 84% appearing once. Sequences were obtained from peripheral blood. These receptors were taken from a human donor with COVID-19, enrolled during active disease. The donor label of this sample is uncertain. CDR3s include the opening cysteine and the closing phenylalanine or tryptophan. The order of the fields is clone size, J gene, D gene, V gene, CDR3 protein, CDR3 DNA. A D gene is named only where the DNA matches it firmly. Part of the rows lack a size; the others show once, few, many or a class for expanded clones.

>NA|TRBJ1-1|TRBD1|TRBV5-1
CASSSRQGRSTEAFF
TGCGCCAGCAGCTCCCGACAGGGGCGGAGCACTGAAGCTTTCTTT
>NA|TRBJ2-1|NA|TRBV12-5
CASGLVFLQGQFF
TGTGCTAGTGGTTTGGTCTTTCTCCAGGGACAGTTCTTC
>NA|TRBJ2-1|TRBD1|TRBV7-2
CASSYQSGTGGGVSFF
TGTGCCAGCAGCTACCAATCCGGGACAGGGGGCGGCGTGTCGTTCTTC
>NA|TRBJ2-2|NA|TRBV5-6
CASRGGLNTGELFF
TGTGCCAGCAGGGGGGGTCTCAACACCGGGGAGCTGTTTTTT
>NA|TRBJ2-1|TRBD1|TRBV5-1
CASSLVGRGFDEQFF
TGCGCCAGCAGCTTGGTCGGCAGGGGGTTCGATGAGCAGTTCTTC
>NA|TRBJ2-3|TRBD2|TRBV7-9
CASSPPLASGTDTQYF
TGTGCCAGCAGCCCCCCACTAGCGAGCGGCACAGATACGCAGTATTTT
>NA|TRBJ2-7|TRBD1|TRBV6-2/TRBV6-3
CASSRTGVFYEQYF
TGTGCCAGCAGCCGGACAGGAGTTTTCTACGAGCAGTACTTC
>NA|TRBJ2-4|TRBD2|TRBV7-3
CASSAQGLANDIQYF
TGTGCCAGCAGCGCCCAGGGACTAGCGAATGACATTCAGTACTTC
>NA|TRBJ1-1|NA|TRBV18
CASSPPGLTEAFF
TGTGCCAGCTCACCACCGGGACTCACTGAAGCTTTCTTT
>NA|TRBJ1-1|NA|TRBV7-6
CASSLAGGYTEAFF
TGTGCCAGCAGCTTAGCGGGGGGTTACACTGAAGCTTTCTTT
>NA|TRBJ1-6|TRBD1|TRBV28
CASTLSDRVGSPLHF
TGTGCCAGCACCCTCTCGGACAGGGTCGGTTCACCCCTCCACTTT
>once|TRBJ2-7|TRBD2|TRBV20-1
CSASAAGVTYEQYF
TGCAGTGCTAGTGCAGCGGGAGTCACCTACGAGCAGTACTTC
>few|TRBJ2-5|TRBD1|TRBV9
CASSDRTGKETQYF
TGTGCCAGCAGCGACCGGACAGGAAAAGAGACCCAGTACTTC
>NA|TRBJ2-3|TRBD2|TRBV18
CASSPLAGEGDTQYF
TGTGCCAGCTCTCCACTAGCGGGAGAGGGAGATACGCAGTATTTT
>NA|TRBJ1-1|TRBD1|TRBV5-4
CASSLGQGGRNTEAFF
TGTGCCAGCAGCTTGGGACAGGGAGGACGGAACACTGAAGCTTTCTTT
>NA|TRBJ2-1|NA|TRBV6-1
CASSEGQSQFF
TGTGCCAGCAGTGAAGGGCAGTCACAGTTCTTC
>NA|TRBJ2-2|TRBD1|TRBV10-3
CAISTDRGRDTGELFF
TGTGCCATCAGTACTGACAGGGGGCGGGACACCGGGGAGCTGTTTTTT
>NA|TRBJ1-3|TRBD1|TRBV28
CASSFRTGAGNTIYF
TGTGCCAGCAGTTTCCGGACAGGGGCCGGAAACACCATATATTTT
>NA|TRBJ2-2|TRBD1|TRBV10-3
CAIGTGHYTGELFF
TGTGCCATCGGGACAGGTCATTACACCGGGGAGCTGTTTTTT
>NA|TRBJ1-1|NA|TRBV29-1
CSVGEHQKQGVPEAFF
TGCAGCGTTGGAGAGCACCAAAAGCAGGGTGTACCTGAAGCTTTCTTT
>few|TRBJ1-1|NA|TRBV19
CASRTGPGTEAFF
TGTGCCAGTAGGACAGGACCGGGCACTGAAGCTTTCTTT
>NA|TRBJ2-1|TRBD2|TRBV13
CASSLVRLAGAVHNEQFF
TGTGCCAGCAGCTTAGTACGGCTAGCGGGAGCCGTCCACAATGAGCAGTTCTTC
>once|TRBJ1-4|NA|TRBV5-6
CASSSGTHNEKLFF
TGTGCCAGCAGCTCGGGGACACATAATGAAAAACTGTTTTTT
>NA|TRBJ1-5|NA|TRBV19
CASSPTLGNQPQHF
TGTGCCAGTAGTCCTACCCTGGGCAATCAGCCCCAGCATTTT
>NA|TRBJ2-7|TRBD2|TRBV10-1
CASSSSGRSYEQYF
TGCGCCAGCAGTTCTAGCGGGAGATCCTACGAGCAGTACTTC
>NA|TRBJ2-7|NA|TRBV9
CASSVGQEPYEQYF
TGTGCCAGCAGCGTAGGACAGGAGCCCTACGAGCAGTACTTC
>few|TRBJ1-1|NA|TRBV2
CASRTDAQETAFF
TGTGCCAGCAGAACAGACGCGCAAGAAACAGCTTTCTTT
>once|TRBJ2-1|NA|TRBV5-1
CASSPPGASSYNEQFF
TGCGCCAGCAGCCCCCCGGGAGCTAGCTCCTACAATGAGCAGTTCTTC
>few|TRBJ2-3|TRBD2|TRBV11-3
CASSRSGIAADTQYF
TGTGCCAGCAGCCGGAGCGGGATCGCCGCAGATACGCAGTATTTT
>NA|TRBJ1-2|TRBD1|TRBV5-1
CASSQGGQGANYGYTF
TGCGCCAGCAGCCAGGGGGGACAGGGGGCGAACTATGGCTACACCTTC
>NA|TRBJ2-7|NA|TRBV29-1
CSVQVAGYEQYF
TGCAGCGTCCAAGTCGCGGGGTACGAGCAGTACTTC
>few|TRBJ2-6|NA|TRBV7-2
CASSWLATSLKRANVLTF
TGTGCCAGCAGCTGGCTAGCGACCTCTCTGAAACGGGCCAACGTCCTGACTTTC
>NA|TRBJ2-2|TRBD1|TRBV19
CASSIHRGVDTGELFF
TGTGCCAGTAGTATCCACAGGGGCGTAGACACCGGGGAGCTGTTTTTT
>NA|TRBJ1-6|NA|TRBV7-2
CASSPGSGVRSPLHF
TGTGCCAGCAGCCCAGGGTCAGGCGTAAGGTCACCCCTCCACTTT
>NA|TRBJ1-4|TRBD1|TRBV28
CASRLGQGGEKLFF
TGTGCCAGCAGGTTGGGACAGGGTGGTGAAAAACTGTTTTTT
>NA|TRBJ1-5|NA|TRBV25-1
CASSPQGSGQPQHF
TGTGCCAGCAGTCCACAGGGTTCGGGACAGCCCCAGCATTTT
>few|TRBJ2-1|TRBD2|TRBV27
CASSLPRLAGVEQFF
TGTGCCAGCAGTCTCCCTCGCCTAGCGGGAGTTGAGCAGTTCTTC
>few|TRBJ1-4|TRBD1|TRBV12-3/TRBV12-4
CASSSTRQGKLFF
TGTGCCAGCAGTTCGACCCGACAGGGGAAACTGTTTTTT
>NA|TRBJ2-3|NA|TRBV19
CASREVPVATQYF
TGTGCCAGTAGAGAAGTTCCCGTAGCTACGCAGTATTTT
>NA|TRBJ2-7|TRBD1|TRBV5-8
CASSLGQGMDYEQYF
TGTGCCAGCAGCCTCGGACAGGGGATGGACTACGAGCAGTACTTC
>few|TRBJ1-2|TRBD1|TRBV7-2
CASSLHPGTGGSYTF
TGTGCCAGCAGCTTACATCCGGGGACAGGGGGCAGCTACACCTTC
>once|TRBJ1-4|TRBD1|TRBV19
CATWDRGNEKLFF
TGTGCCACCTGGGACAGGGGAAATGAAAAACTGTTTTTT
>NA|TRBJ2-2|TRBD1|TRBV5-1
CASSEGTGVTGELFF
TGCGCCAGCAGCGAAGGGACAGGGGTCACCGGGGAGCTGTTTTTT
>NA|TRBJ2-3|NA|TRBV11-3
CASSFGAGPTDTQYF
TGTGCCAGCAGCTTTGGGGCGGGACCCACAGATACGCAGTATTTT
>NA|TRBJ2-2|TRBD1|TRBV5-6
CASSPTGASNTGELFF
TGTGCCAGCAGTCCAACAGGGGCCTCGAACACCGGGGAGCTGTTTTTT
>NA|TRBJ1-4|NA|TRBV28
CASSQQGLKEKLFF
TGTGCCAGCAGTCAACAGGGATTAAAGGAAAAACTGTTTTTT